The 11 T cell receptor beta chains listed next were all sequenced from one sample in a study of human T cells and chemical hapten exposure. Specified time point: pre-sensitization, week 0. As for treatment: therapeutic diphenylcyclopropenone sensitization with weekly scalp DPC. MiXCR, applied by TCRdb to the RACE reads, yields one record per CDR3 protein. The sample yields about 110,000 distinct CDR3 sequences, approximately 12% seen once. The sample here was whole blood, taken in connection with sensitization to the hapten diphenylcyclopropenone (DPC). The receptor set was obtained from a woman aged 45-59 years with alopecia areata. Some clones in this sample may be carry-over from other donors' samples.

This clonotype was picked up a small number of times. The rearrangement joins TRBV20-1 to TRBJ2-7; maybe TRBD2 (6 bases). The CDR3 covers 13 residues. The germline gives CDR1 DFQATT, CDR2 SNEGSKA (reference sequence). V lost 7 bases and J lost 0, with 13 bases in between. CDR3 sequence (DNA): TGCAGTGTAAACCGGGACTCCTCCTACGAGCAGTACTTC. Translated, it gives CSVNRDSSYEQYF.

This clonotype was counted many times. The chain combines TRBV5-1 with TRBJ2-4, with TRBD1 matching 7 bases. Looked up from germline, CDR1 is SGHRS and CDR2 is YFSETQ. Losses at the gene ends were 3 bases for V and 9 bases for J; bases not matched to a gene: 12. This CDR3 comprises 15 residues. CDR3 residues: CASSSSGQPRGIQYF. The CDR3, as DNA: TGCGCCAGCAGCTCCTCGGGACAGCCCAGAGGCATTCAGTACTTC.

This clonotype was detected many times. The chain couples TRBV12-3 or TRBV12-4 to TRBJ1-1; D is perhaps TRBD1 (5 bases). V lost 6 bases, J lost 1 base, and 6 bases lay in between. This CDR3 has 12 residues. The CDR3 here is CASRRGNTEAFF. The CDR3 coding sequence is TGTGCCAGCAGGAGGGGGAACACTGAAGCTTTCTTT.

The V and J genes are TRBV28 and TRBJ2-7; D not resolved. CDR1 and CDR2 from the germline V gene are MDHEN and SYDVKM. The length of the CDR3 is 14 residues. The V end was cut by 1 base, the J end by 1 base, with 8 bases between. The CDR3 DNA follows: TGTGCCAGCAGTTTATATCTGGGTTCCTACGAGCAGTACTTC. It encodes CASSLYLGSYEQYF.

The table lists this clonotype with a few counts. The CDR3 sequence: CASSLTTGTSNEKLFF. The CDR3 DNA is TGCGCCAGCAGCCTAACAACCGGGACAAGTAATGAAAAACTGTTTTTT. The V and J genes are TRBV5-1 and TRBJ1-4; TRBD1 might be the D (6 bases). The V end lost 4 bases, the J end lost 4 bases, and 17 bases lay between the germline ends. The CDR3 sequence is 16 residues long. Germline assignment: CDR1 SGHRS and CDR2 YFSETQ.

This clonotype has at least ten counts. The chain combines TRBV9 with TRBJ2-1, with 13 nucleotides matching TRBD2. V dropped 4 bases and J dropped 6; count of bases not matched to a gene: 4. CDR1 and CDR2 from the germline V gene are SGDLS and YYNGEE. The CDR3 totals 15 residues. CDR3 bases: TGTGCCAGCAGCTACGGACTAGCGGGGGCCAATGAGCAGTTCTTC. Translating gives CASSYGLAGANEQFF.

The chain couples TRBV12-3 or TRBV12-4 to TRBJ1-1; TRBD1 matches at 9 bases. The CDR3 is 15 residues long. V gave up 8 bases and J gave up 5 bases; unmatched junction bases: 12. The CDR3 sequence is CASDGYGTGNTEAFF. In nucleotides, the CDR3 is TGTGCCAGCGATGGTTACGGGACAGGGAATACTGAAGCTTTCTTT.

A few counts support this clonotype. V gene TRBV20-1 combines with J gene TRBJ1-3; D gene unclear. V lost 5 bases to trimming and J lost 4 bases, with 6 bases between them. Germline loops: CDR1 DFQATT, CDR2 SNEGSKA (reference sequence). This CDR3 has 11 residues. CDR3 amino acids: CSAWTGNTIYF. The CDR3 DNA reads TGCAGTGCTTGGACGGGAAACACCATATATTTT.

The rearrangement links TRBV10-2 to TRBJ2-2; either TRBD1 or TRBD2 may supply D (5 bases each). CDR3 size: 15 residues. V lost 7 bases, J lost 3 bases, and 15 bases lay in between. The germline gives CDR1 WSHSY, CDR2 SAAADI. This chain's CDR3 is CASTGTHRDTGELFF. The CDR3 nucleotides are TGCGCCAGCACCGGGACCCACCGTGACACCGGGGAGCTGTTTTTT.

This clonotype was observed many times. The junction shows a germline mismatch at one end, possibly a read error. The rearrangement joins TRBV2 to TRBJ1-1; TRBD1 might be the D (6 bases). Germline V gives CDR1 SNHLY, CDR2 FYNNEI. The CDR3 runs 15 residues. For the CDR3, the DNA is TGTGCCAGCCGTGAGACAGGTTTAATGAACACTGAAGCTTTCTTT. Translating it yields CASRETGLMNTEAFF.

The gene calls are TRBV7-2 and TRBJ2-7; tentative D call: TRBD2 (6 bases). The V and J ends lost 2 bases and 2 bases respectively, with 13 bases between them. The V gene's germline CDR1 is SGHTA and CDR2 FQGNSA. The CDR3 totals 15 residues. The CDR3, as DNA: TGTGCCAGCAGCTTATCCGGGACTGAGACCTACGAGCAGTACTTC. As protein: CASSLSGTETYEQYF. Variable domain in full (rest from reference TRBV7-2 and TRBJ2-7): GAGVSQSPSNKVTEKGKDVELRCDPISGHTALYWYRQSLGQGLEFLIYFQGNSAPDKSGLPSDRFSAERTGGSVSTLTIQRTQQEDSAVYLCASSLSGTETYEQYFGPGTRLTVT.